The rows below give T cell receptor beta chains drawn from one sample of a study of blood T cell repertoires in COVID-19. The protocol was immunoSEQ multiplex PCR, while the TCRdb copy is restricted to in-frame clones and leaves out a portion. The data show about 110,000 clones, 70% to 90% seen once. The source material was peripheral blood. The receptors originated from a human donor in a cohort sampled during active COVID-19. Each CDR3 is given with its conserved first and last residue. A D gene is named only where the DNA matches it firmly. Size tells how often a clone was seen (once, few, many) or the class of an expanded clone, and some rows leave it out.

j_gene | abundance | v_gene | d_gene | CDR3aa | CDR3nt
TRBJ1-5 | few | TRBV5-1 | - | CASSVGGGSNQPQHF | TGCGCCAGCAGCGTCGGGGGAGGAAGCAATCAGCCCCAGCATTTT
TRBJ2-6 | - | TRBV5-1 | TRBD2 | CASSPGGAGANVLTF | TGCGCCAGCAGCCCGGGGGGGGCTGGGGCCAACGTCCTGACTTTC
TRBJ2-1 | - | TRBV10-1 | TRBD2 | CASSRTTSGANEQFF | TGCGCCAGCAGTCGTACAACTAGCGGGGCGAATGAGCAGTTCTTC
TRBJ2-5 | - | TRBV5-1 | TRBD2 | CASSTRGVQETQYF | TGCGCCAGCAGCACCCGGGGGGTTCAAGAGACCCAGTACTTC
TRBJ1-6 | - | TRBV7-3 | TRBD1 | CASSLIQGANSPLHF | TGTGCCAGCAGCTTAATTCAGGGGGCGAATTCACCCCTCCACTTT
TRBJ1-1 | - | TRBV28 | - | CASTQQGHLSMNTEAFF | TGTGCCAGCACCCAACAGGGCCACCTTTCGATGAACACTGAAGCTTTCTTT
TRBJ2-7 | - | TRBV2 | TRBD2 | CASSPTSAGVGGEQYF | TGTGCCAGCAGTCCCACTTCAGCGGGAGTAGGGGGCGAGCAGTACTTC
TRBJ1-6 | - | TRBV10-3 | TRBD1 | CAIRQGDNSPLHF | TGTGCCATCAGACAGGGGGATAATTCACCCCTCCACTTT
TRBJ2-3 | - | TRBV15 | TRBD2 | CATSGTAGGPVDTQYF | TGTGCCACCAGCGGAACAGCGGGGGGGCCTGTAGATACGCAGTATTTT
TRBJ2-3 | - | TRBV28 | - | CASSFPTGLGKTDTQYF | TGTGCCAGCAGTTTTCCCACAGGGTTAGGGAAAACAGATACGCAGTATTTT
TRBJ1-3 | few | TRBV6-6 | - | CASSYAGQGGNTIYF | TGTGCCAGCAGTTACGCCGGACAAGGGGGAAACACCATATATTTT
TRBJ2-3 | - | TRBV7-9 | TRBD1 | CASSFRSGQALGEQYF | TGTGCCAGCAGCTTTAGGTCGGGACAGGCCCTAGGGGAGCAGTATTTT
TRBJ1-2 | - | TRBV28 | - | CASSQPQVYGYTF | TGTGCCAGCAGTCAACCCCAGGTCTATGGCTACACCTTC
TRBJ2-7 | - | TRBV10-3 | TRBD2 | CAIRTSGGAYEQYF | TGTGCCATCCGAACTAGCGGGGGGGCCTACGAGCAGTACTTC
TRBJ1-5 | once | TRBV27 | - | CASNRDIQHF | TGTGCCAGCAACCGGGACATCCAGCATTTT
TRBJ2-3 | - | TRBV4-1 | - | CASSQASTPSTDTQYF | TGCGCCAGCAGCCAAGCGTCCACTCCAAGCACAGATACGCAGTATTTT
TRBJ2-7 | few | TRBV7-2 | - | CASSTVGLVYEQYF | TGTGCCAGCAGCACCGTGGGGCTTGTCTACGAGCAGTACTTC
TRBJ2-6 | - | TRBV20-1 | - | CSASRGSGANVLTF | TGCAGTGCTAGTCGAGGGTCGGGGGCCAACGTCCTGACTTTC
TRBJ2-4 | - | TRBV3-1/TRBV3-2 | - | CASSRGLAEAKNIQYF | TGTGCCAGCTCCAGGGGGCTAGCGGAAGCCAAAAACATTCAGTACTTC
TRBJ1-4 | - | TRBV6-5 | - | CASSSPGEKLFF | TGTGCCAGCAGTTCTCCAGGGGAAAAACTGTTTTTT
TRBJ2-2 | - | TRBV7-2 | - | CASSSPATANTGELFF | TGTGCCAGCAGCTCGCCGGCGACAGCGAACACCGGGGAGCTGTTTTTT
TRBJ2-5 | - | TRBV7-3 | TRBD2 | CASSLRGGTLQETQYF | TGTGCCAGCAGCTTACGCGGGGGGACCCTACAAGAGACCCAGTACTTC
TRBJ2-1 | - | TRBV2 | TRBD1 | CASRGDRVGDNEQFF | TGTGCCAGCAGGGGAGACAGGGTTGGAGACAATGAGCAGTTCTTC
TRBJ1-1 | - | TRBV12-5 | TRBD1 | CASGLVLGQGSSTEAFF | TGTGCTAGTGGTTTGGTACTCGGACAGGGGTCGAGTACTGAAGCTTTCTTT
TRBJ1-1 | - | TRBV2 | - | CASTPAQGIMNTEAFF | TGTGCCAGCACCCCTGCGCAGGGCATCATGAACACTGAAGCTTTCTTT
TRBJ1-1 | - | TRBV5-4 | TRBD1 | CASSYRQGAGTEAFF | TGTGCCAGCAGCTACCGACAGGGGGCGGGAACTGAAGCTTTCTTT
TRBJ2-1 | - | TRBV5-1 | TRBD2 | CASSQTSGGVTYNEQFF | TGCGCCAGCAGCCAGACTAGCGGGGGGGTAACCTACAATGAGCAGTTCTTC
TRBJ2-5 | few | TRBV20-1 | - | CSASEPLQETQYF | TGCAGTGCTAGTGAACCACTCCAAGAGACCCAGTACTTC
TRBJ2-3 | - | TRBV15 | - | CATSRESRDTQYF | TGTGCCACCAGCAGAGAATCCCGAGATACGCAGTATTTT
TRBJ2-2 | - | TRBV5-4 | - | CASSLEVTNANTGELFF | TGTGCCAGCAGCTTGGAGGTCACTAACGCGAACACCGGGGAGCTGTTTTTT
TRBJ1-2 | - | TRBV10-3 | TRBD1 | CAISESGGTGGGYTF | TGTGCCATCAGTGAGTCAGGTGGGACAGGCGGTGGCTACACCTTC
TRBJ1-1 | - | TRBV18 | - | CASSPTRTVDLAFF | TGTGCCAGCTCACCGACTCGGACAGTGGATTTAGCTTTCTTT
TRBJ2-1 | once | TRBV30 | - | CAWGASSEWYNEQFF | TGTGCCTGGGGGGCCTCTAGCGAATGGTACAATGAGCAGTTCTTC
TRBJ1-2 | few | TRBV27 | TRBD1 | CASSAQGAGGYTF | TGTGCCAGCAGTGCCCAGGGGGCAGGTGGCTACACCTTC
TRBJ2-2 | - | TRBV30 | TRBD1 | CAWGAGGTTTGELFF | TGTGCCTGGGGGGCAGGGGGCACGACCACCGGGGAGCTGTTTTTT
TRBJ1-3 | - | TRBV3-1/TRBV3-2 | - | CASSQVRWGLGGNTIYF | TGTGCCAGCAGCCAAGTGCGCTGGGGGCTCGGTGGAAACACCATATATTTT
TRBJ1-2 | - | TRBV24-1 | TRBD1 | CATSEGAGGYTF | TGTGCCACCTCAGAGGGGGCGGGAGGCTACACCTTC